This T cell receptor beta chain emerged from a study of cytomegalovirus exposure and HLA in healthy donors. This clone occurred a few times. Its antigen is unidentified. The study, taken as a whole, reports: Most observed TCR sequences were rare, whereas some public TCRs were detected in many donors.

It was with 60 Vbeta and 13 Jbeta primers that the PCR ran. Libraries were prepared by immunoSEQ multiplex PCR; TCRdb keeps only in-frame clonotypes and omits some of them. This sample has roughly 49,000 clones, with 81% found just once. This sequence originates from a boy aged 5-17 years in good health and CMV-seropositive. The sequenced sample was PBMCs.

Here the CDR3 reads CASSEFPGGAETQYF. For the CDR3, the DNA is TGTGCCAGCAGTGAATTCCCCGGGGGGGCGGAGACCCAGTACTTC. The rearrangement links TRBV6-1 to TRBJ2-5; 8 bases align to TRBD2. The germline gives CDR1 MNHNS, CDR2 SASEGT. After removal of 2 bases from V and 5 bases from J, the junction contained 7 bases not matched to a gene. The CDR3 is 15 amino acids.